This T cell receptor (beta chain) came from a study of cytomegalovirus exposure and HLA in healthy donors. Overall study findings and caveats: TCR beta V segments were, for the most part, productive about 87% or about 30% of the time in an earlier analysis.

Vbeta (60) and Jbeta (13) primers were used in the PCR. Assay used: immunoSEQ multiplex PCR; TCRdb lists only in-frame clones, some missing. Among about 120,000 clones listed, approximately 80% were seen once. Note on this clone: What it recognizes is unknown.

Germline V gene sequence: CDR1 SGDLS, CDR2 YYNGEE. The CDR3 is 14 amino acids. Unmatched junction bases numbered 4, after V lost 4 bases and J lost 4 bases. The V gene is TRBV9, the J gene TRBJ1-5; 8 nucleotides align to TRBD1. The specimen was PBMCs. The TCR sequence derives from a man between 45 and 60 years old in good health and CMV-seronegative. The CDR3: CASSRQGRNQPQHF. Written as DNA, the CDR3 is TGTGCCAGCAGCAGACAGGGGCGAAATCAGCCCCAGCATTTT.